This entry lists 9 T cell receptor beta chains sequenced from one sample in a study of cytomegalovirus exposure and HLA in healthy donors. This PCR relied on a set of 60 Vbeta primers and 13 Jbeta primers. The method was immunoSEQ multiplex PCR; TCRdb's version includes in-frame clones alone and lacks a portion of them. The data contain around 39,000 clones, about 60% of them singletons. Sample: PBMCs. The origin of the receptors is a human donor in good health.

This clone was seen a handful of times. This sequence joins TRBV28 and TRBJ2-7; a possible D gene is TRBD1 (6 bases). Germline V lookup: CDR1 MDHEN, CDR2 SYDVKM. Trimming stripped 6 bases from V and 6 bases from J, with 15 bases between. This CDR3 contains 13 residues. The chain's CDR3 is CASSWGHQPEQYF. The CDR3 DNA follows: TGTGCCAGCAGCTGGGGACACCAGCCCGAGCAGTACTTC.

V usage is TRBV4-2 and J usage is TRBJ2-2; no clear D gene. This CDR3 has 14 amino acids. V lost 0 bases and J lost 3, with 5 bases in between. Per germline, CDR1 LGHNA and CDR2 YNFKEQ. The CDR3 nucleotides read TGTGCCAGCAGCCAAGATGGAGACACCGGGGAGCTGTTTTTT. Translating gives CASSQDGDTGELFF.

The chain uses TRBV27 and TRBJ2-2, with D perhaps TRBD2 (6 bases). V dropped 6 bases and J dropped 0 bases, with 11 bases sitting between them. The length of the CDR3 is 15 residues. Per the germline V gene, CDR1 is MNHEY and CDR2 is SMNVEV (reference sequence). The CDR3 is CASSPWGANTGELFF. Here the CDR3 DNA reads TGTGCCAGCAGCCCCTGGGGGGCGAACACCGGGGAGCTGTTTTTT.

The chain employs TRBV5-6 and TRBJ1-5; D might be TRBD1 (6 bases). From germline, CDR1 is SGHDT and CDR2 YYEEEE. This CDR3 contains 14 residues. The V end lost 2 bases, the J end lost 9 bases, and 15 bases lay between the germline ends. DNA for the CDR3: TGTGCCAGCAGCTTAGGGGGGCGGGAGCGGCCCCAGCATTTT. Protein product: CASSLGGRERPQHF.

This clone was recorded once. V is TRBV28 and J is TRBJ2-7, with no clear D. The V end was cut by 3 bases, the J end by 2 bases, with 8 bases between. Germline CDR1 is MDHEN and CDR2 is SYDVKM. The CDR3 is 13 amino acids. CDR3 DNA: TGTGCCAGCAGTTTGTACAGTCCCTACGAGCAGTACTTC. Its protein is CASSLYSPYEQYF.

The chain has TRBV15 and TRBJ2-5; 7 bases align to TRBD1. V trimming: 5 bases; J trimming: 4 bases; junction bases outside the gene matches: 7. Germline V gives CDR1 LNHNV, CDR2 YYDKDF (reference sequence). The CDR3 totals 14 residues. The CDR3 region has the DNA TGTGCCACCAGCCGAAGGGGGCGCGGAGAGACCCAGTACTTC. Translating gives CATSRRGRGETQYF.

V gene TRBV5-1 combines with J gene TRBJ2-2, with D maybe TRBD1 (7 bases). Trimming left V 3 bases short and J 15 bases short, with 18 bases between. The germline gives CDR1 SGHRS, CDR2 YFSETQ. This CDR3 comprises 13 residues. CDR3 DNA: TGCGCCAGCAGCTCCCCTCCACAGGGGAGGATGTTTTTT. This gives the protein CASSSPPQGRMFF. Variable domain in full (rest from reference TRBV5-1 and TRBJ2-2): KAGVTQTPRYLIKTRGQQVTLSCSPISGHRSVSWYQQTPGQGLQFLFEYFSETQRNKGNFPGRFSGRQFSNSRSEMNVSTLELGDSALYLCASSSPPQGRMFFGEGSRLTVL.

CDR3 protein: CASSNKGGYEQYF. For the CDR3, the DNA is TGTGCCAGTAGTAACAAAGGGGGCTACGAGCAGTACTTC. The chain links TRBV19 to TRBJ2-7, with D maybe TRBD1 (6 bases). Trimming removed 4 bases from V and 3 bases from J, with 10 bases in between. The CDR3 covers 13 residues. Germline lookup yields CDR1 LNHDA and CDR2 SQIVND (reference sequence).

The gene calls are TRBV2 and TRBJ2-1; TRBD2 agrees at 8 bases. With V trimmed by 5 bases and J by 7 bases, 7 bases remained unmatched. There are 14 residues in the CDR3. Germline CDR1 is SNHLY and CDR2 is FYNNEI. The CDR3 sequence: CASSPGGHGNEQFF. For the CDR3, the DNA is TGTGCCAGCAGTCCGGGGGGGCACGGGAATGAGCAGTTCTTC.